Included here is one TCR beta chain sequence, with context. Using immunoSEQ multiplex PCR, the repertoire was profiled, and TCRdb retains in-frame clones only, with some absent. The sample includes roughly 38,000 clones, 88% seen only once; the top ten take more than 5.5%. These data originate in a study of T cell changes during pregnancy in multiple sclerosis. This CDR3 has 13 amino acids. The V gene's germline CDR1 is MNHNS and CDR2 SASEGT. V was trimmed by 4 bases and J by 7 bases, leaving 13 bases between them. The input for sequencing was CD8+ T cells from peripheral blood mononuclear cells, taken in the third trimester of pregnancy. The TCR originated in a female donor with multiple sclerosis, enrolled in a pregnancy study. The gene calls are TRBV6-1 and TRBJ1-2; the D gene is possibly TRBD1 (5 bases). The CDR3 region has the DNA TGTGCCAGCAGTGGGATATACACAGGTGGCTACACCTTC. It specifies CASSGIYTGGYTF.